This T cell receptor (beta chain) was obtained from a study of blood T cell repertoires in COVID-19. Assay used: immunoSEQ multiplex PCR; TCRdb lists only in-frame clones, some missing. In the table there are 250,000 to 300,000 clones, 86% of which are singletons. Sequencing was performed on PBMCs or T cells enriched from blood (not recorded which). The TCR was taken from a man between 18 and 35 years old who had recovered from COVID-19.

CDR3 in DNA: TGTGCCCGTAACCAGGGCTCCTATAATTCACCCCTCCACTTT. It yields the protein CARNQGSYNSPLHF. The chain combines TRBV2 with TRBJ1-6, with D perhaps matching TRBD1 (5 bases). CDR3 length: 14 residues. Germline V gene lookup returns CDR1 SNHLY and CDR2 FYNNEI. The germline V and J ends were trimmed by 11 bases and 0 bases, with 11 bases remaining between them.